This TCR beta chain was profiled in a study of blood T cell repertoires in COVID-19. Across the study: Collection of acute and convalescent COVID-19 samples took place in the United States, Italy and Spain. Sources were T cells, B-cell-depleted T cells, or PBMCs; the material itself was cDNA or gDNA.

Authors' data handling: Reference gene primer amplification gave estimated nucleated cell counts. Produced via immunoSEQ multiplex PCR; TCRdb's table is partial and in-frame only. That table gives V, J and clone size, and the DNA gave D and trimming. In the table there are around 49,000 clones, around 86% of which are singletons. The V end was cut by 6 bases, the J end by 0 bases, with 12 bases between. Germline CDR1 is GTSNPN and CDR2 is SVGIG (reference sequence). The CDR3 runs to 14 residues. Enrolment of Seattle patients took place during active infection, and they were followed longitudinally. What was sequenced was peripheral blood. This clonotype was sampled from a woman of 80 years or more with COVID-19, enrolled during active disease. V usage is TRBV30 and J usage is TRBJ1-3; D may be TRBD1 (5 bases). Written as DNA, the CDR3 is TGTGCCTGTATTACAGGAAACTCTGGAAACACCATATATTTT. Translating it yields CACITGNSGNTIYF.